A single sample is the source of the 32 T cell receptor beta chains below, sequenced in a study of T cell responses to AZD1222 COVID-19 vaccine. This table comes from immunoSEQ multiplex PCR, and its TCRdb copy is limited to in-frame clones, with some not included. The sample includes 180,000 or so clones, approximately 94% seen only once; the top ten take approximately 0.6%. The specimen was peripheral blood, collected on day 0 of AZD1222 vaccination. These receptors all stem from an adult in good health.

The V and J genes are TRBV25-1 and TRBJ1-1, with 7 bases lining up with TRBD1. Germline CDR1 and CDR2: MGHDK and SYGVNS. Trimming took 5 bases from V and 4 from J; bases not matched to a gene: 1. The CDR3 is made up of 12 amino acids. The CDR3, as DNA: TGTGCCAGCAGTAACAGGGGCACTGAAGCTTTCTTT. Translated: CASSNRGTEAFF. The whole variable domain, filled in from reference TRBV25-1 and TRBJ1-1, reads EADIYQTPRYLVIGTGKKITLECSQTMGHDKMYWYQQDPGMELHLIHYSYGVNSTEKGDLSSESTVSRIRTEHFPLTLESARPSHTSQYLCASSNRGTEAFFGQGTRLTVV.

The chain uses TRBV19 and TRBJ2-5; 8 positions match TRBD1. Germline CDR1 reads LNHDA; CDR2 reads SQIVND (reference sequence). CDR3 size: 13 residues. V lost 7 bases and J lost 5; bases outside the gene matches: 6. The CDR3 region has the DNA TGTGCCAGTACTGGACAGGGCGGGGAGACCCAGTACTTC. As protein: CASTGQGGETQYF.

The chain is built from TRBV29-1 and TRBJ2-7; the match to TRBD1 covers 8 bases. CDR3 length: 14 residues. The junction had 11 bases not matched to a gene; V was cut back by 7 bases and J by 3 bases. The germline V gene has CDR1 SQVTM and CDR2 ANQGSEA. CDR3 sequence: CSALPGQDIYEQYF. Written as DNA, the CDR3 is TGCAGCGCCCTCCCGGGACAGGACATCTACGAGCAGTACTTC.

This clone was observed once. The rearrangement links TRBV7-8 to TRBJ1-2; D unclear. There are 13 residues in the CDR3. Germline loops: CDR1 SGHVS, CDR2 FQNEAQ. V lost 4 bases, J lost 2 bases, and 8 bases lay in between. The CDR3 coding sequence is TGTGCCAGCAGCTCCACGGGGAACTATGGCTACACCTTC. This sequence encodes CASSSTGNYGYTF.

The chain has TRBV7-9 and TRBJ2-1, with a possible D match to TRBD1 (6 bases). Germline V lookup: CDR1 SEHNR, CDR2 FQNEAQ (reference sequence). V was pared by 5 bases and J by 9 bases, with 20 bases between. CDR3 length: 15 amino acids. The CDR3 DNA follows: TGTGCCAGCAGCATTAACCCTGCACAGGGAAGTGAGCAGTTCTTC. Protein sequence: CASSINPAQGSEQFF.

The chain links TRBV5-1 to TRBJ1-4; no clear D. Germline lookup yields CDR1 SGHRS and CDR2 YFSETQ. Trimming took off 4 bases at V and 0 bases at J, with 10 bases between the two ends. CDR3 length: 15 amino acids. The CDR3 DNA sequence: TGCGCCAGCAGCCCCCTTGGTTCAACTAATGAAAAACTGTTTTTT. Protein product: CASSPLGSTNEKLFF.

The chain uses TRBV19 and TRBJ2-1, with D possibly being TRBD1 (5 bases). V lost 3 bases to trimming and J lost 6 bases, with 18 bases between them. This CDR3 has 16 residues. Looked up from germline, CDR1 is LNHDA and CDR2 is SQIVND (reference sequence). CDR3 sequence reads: CASSIYSWGQGNEQFF. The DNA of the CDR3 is TGTGCCAGTAGTATCTACAGCTGGGGTCAGGGCAATGAGCAGTTCTTC.

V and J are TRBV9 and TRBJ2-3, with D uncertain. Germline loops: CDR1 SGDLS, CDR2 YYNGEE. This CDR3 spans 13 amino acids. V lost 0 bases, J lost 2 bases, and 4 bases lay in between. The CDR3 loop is CASSVAYTDTQYF. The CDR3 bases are TGTGCCAGCAGCGTAGCTTACACAGATACGCAGTATTTT.

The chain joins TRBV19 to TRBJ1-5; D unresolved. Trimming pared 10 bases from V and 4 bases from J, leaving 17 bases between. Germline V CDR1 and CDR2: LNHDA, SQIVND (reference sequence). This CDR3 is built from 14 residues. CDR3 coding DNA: TGTGCCACCCGAAAGGCGGGGAATAATCAGCCCCAGCATTTT. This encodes CATRKAGNNQPQHF.

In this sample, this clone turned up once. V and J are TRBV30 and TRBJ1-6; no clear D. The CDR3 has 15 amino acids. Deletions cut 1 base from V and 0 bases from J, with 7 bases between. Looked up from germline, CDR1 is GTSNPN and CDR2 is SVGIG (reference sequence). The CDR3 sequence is CAWSAVNSYNSPLHF. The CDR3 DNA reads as TGTGCCTGGAGTGCCGTAAACTCCTATAATTCACCCCTCCACTTT.

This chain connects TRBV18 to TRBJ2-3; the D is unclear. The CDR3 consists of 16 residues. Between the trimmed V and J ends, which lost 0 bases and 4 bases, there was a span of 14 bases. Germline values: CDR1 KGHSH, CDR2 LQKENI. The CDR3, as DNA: TGTGCCAGCTCACCACCTCGCCTGGCCTGGTCAGATACGCAGTATTTT. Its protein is CASSPPRLAWSDTQYF. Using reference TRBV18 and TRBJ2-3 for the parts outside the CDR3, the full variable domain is NAGVMQNPRHLVRRRGQEARLRCSPMKGHSHVYWYRQLPEEGLKFMVYLQKENIIDESGMPKERFSAEFPKEGPSILRIQQVVRGDSAAYFCASSPPRLAWSDTQYFGPGTRLTVL.

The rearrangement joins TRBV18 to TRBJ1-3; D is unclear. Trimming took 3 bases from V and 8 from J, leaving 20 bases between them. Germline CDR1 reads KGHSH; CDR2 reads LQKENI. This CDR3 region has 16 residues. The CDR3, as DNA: TGTGCCAGCTCACCCTCTAGGCGGCCGATGGGAGACACCATATATTTT. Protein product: CASSPSRRPMGDTIYF.

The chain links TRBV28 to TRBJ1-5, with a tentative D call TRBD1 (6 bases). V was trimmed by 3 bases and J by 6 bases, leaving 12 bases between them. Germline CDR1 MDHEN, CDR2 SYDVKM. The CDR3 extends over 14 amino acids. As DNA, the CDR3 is TGTGCCAGCAGTTTTCCGGGGGGCGGTCAGCCCCAGCATTTT. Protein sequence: CASSFPGGGQPQHF.

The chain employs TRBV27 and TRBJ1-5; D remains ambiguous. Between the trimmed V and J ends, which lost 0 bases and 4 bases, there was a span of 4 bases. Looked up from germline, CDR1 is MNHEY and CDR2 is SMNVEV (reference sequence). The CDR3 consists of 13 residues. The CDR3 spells CASSLSWNQPQHF. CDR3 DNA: TGTGCCAGCAGTTTATCATGGAATCAGCCCCAGCATTTT.

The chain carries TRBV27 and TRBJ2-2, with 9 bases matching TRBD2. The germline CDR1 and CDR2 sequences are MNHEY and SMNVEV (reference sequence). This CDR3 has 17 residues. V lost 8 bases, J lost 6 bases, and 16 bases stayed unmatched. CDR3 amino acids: CASGQLGLAGVSGELFF. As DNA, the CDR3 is TGTGCCAGCGGCCAGTTGGGGTTAGCGGGAGTTTCCGGGGAGCTGTTTTTT.

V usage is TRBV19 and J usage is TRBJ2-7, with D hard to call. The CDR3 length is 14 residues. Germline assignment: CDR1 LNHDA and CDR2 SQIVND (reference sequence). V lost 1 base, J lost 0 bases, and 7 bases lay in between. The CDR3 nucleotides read TGTGCCAGTAGTATAGGTGGCTTCTCCTACGAGCAGTACTTC. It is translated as CASSIGGFSYEQYF.

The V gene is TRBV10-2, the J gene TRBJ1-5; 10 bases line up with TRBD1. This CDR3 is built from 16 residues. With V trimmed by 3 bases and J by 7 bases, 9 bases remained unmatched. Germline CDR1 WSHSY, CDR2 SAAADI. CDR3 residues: CASSERQGAGGQPQHF. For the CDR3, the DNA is TGCGCCAGCAGTGAACGACAGGGGGCGGGTGGACAGCCCCAGCATTTT.

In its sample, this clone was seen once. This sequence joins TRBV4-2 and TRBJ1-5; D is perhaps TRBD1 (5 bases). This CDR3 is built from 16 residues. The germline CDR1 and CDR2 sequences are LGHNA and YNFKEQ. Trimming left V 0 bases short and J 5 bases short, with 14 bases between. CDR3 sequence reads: CASSQESYGGDQPQHF. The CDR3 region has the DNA TGTGCCAGCAGCCAAGAGTCTTATGGGGGGGATCAGCCCCAGCATTTT.

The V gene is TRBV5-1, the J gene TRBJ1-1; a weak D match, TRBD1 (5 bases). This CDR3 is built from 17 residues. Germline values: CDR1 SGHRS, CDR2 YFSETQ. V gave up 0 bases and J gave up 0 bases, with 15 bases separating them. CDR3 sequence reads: CASSLAGTGIMNTEAFF. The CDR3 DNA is TGCGCCAGCAGCTTGGCCGGGACCGGAATCATGAACACTGAAGCTTTCTTT.

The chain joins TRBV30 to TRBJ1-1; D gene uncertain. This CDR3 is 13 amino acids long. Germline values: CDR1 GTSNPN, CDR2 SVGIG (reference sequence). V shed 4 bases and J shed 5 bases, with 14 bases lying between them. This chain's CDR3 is CAWNILRGTEAFF. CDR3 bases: TGTGCCTGGAACATCCTCCGGGGAACTGAAGCTTTCTTT.

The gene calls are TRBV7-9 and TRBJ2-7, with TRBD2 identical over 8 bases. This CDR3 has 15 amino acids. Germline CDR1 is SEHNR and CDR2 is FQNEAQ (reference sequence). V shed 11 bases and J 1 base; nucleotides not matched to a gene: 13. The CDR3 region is CAAGRGAGPSYEQYF. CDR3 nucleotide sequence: TGTGCCGCCGGGAGGGGGGCAGGCCCATCCTACGAGCAGTACTTC.

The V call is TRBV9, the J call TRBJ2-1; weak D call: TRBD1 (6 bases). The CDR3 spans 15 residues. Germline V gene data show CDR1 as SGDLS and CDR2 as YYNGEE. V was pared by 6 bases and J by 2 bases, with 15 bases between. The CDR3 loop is CASTVSPGAYNEQFF. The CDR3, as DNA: TGTGCCAGCACCGTCTCCCCAGGGGCCTACAATGAGCAGTTCTTC.

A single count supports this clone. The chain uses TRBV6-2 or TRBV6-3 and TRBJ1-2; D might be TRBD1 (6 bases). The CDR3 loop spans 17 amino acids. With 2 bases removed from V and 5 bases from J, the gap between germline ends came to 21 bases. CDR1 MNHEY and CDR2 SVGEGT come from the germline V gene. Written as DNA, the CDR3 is TGTGCCAGCAGTTACCTTGTATTGGGGGGCGCGAGATATGGCTACACCTTC. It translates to CASSYLVLGGARYGYTF.

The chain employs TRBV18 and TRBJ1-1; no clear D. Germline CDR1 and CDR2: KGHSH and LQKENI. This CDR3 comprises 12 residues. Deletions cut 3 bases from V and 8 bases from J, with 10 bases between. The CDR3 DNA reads TGTGCCAGCTCACCGCCGTGGGAGGAAGCTTTCTTT. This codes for CASSPPWEEAFF.

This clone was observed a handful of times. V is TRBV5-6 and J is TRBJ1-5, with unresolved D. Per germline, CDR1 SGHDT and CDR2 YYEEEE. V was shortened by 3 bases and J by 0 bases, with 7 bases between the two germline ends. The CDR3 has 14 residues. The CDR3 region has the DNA TGTGCCAGCAGCTCTATCTATAGCAATCAGCCCCAGCATTTT. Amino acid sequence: CASSSIYSNQPQHF.

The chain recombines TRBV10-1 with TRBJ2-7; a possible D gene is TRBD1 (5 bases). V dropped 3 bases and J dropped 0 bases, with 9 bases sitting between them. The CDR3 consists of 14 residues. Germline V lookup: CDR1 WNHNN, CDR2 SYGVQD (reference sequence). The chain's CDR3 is CASSDRVNSYEQYF. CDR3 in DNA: TGCGCCAGCAGTGACAGGGTAAACTCCTACGAGCAGTACTTC.

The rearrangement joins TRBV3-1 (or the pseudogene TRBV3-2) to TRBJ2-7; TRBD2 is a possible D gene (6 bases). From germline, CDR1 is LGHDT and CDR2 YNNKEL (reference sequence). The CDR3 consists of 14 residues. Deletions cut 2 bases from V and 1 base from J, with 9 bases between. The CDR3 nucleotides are TGTGCCAGCAGCCAAAGGGAGGAGTCCTACGAGCAGTACTTC. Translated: CASSQREESYEQYF.

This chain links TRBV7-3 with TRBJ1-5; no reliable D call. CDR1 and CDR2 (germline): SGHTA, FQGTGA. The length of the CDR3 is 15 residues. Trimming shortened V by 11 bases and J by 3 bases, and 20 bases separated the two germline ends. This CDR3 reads CAQAPWTAYNQPQHF. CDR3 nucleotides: TGTGCCCAAGCCCCCTGGACCGCCTACAATCAGCCCCAGCATTTT.

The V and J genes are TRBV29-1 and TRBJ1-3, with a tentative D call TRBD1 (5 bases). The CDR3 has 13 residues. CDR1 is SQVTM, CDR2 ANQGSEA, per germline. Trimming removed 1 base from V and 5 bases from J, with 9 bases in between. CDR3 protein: CSVEVDSRNTIYF. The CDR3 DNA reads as TGCAGCGTTGAAGTTGACAGCCGAAACACCATATATTTT. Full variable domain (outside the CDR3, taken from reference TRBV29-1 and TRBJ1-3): SAVISQKPSRDICQRGTSLTIQCQVDSQVTMMFWYRQQPGQSLTLIATANQGSEATYESGFVIDKFPISRPNLTFSTLTVSNMSPEDSSIYLCSVEVDSRNTIYFGEGSWLTVV.

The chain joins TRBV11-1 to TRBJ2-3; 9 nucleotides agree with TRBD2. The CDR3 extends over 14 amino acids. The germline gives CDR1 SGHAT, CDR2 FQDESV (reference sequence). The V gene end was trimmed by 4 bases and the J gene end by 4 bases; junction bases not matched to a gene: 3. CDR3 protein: CASSYGTSPDTQYF. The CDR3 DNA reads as TGTGCCAGCAGCTATGGGACTAGCCCAGATACGCAGTATTTT.

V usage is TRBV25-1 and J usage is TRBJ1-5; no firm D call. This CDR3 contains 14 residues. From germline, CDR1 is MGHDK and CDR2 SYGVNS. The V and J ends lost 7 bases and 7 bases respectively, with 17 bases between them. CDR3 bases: TGTGCCAGCATCATATCCCCCGGATCCCAGCCCCAGCATTTT. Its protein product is CASIISPGSQPQHF.

CDR3 in DNA: TGTGCCAGCACTGATGGGCCACTAGCTGCGGAGACCCAGTACTTC. Translation: CASTDGPLAAETQYF. The rearrangement uses TRBV2 and TRBJ2-5; D perhaps matches TRBD2 (6 bases). Trimming stripped 7 bases from V and 5 bases from J, with 20 bases between. The germline V gene encodes CDR1 SNHLY and CDR2 FYNNEI. The CDR3 totals 15 residues.